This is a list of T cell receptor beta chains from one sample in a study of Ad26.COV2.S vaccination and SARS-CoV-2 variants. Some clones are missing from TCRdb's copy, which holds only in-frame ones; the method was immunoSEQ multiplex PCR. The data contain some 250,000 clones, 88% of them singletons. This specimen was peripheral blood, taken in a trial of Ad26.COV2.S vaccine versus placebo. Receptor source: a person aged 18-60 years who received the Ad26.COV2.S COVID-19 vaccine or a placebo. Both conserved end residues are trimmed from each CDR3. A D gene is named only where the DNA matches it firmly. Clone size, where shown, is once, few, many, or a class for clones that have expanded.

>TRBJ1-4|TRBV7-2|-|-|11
ASRDSSNEKLF
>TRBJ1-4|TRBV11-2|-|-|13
ASAPTRSGNEKLF
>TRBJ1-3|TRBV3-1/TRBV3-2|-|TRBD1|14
ASSPDRVGIRNTIY
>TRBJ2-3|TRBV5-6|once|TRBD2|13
ASSFSGSRTDTQY
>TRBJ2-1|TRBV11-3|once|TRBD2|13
ASSLSLAGADEQF
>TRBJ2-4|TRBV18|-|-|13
ASSPRAGPGDIQY
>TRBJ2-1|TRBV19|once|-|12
ASREGSTYNEQF
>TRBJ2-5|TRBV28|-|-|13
ASSFTLGSQETQY
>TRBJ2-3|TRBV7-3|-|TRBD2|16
ASSLTGTSLEGTDTQY
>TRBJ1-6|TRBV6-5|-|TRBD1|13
ASSYSTGGESPLH
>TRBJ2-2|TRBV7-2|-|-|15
ASSYGRTAANTGELF
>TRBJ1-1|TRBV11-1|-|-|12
ASSLPTGGTEAF
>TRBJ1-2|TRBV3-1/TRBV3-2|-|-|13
ASSQGTGSNYGYT
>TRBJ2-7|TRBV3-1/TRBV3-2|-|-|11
ASSQGQPYEQY
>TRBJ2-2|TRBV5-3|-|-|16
ARSLAYRGPSNTGELF
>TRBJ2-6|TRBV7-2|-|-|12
AGGLDSGANVLT